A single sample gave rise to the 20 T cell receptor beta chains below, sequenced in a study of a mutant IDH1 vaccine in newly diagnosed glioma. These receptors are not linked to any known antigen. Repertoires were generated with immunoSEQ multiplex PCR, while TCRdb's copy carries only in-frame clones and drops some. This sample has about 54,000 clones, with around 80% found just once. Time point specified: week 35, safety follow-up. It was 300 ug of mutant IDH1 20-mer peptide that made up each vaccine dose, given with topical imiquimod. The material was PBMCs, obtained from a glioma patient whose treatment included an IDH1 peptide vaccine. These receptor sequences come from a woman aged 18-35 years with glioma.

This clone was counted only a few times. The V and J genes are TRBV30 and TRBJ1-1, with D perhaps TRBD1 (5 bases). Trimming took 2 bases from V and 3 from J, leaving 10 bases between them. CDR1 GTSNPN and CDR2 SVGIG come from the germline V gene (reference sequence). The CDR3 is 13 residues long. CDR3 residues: CAWSTGTHTEAFF. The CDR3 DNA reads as TGTGCCTGGAGTACCGGGACCCACACTGAAGCTTTCTTT.

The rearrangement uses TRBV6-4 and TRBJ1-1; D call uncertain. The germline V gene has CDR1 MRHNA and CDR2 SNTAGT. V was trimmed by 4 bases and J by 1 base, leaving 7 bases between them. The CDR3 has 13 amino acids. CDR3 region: CASSVRWNTEAFF. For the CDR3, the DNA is TGTGCCAGCAGTGTACGATGGAACACTGAAGCTTTCTTT.

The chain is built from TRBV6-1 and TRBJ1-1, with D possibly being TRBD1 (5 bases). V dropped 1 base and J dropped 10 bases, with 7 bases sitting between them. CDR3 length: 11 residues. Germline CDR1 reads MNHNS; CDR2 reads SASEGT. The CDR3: CASSEEGTAFF. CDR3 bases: TGTGCCAGCAGTGAAGAGGGGACAGCTTTCTTT.

The chain's CDR3 is CAWIIGETQYF. DNA for the CDR3: TGTGCCTGGATTATAGGGGAGACCCAGTACTTC. The chain joins TRBV30 to TRBJ2-5; D is unclear. Germline V gene data show CDR1 as GTSNPN and CDR2 as SVGIG (reference sequence). V shed 4 bases and J shed 5 bases, with 8 bases lying between them. This CDR3 has 11 amino acids.

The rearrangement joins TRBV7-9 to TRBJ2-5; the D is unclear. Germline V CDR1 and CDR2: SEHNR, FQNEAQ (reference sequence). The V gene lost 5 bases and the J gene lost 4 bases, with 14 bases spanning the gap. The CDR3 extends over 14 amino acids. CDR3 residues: CASSPRPDRETQYF. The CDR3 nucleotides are TGTGCCAGCAGCCCCCGTCCCGACCGAGAGACCCAGTACTTC.

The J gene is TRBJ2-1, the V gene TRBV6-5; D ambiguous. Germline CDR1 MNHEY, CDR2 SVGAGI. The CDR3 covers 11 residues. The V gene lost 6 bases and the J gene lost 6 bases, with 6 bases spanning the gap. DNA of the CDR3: TGTGCCAGCAGGTGGACCAATGAGCAGTTCTTC. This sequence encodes CASRWTNEQFF.

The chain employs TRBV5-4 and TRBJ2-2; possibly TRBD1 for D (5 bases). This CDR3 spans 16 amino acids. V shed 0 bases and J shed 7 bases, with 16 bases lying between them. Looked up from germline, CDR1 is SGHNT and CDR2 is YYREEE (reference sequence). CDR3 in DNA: TGTGCCAGCAGCTTGGGGCCAGGCAGGGATGGCGGGGAGCTGTTTTTT. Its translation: CASSLGPGRDGGELFF. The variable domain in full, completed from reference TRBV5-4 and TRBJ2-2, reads ETGVTQSPTHLIKTRGQQVTLRCSSQSGHNTVSWYQQALGQGPQFIFQYYREEENGRGNFPPRFSGLQFPNYSSELNVNALELDDSALYLCASSLGPGRDGGELFFGEGSRLTVL.

The CDR3 loop is CSVGDRGGYEQYF. The CDR3 DNA is TGCAGCGTTGGGGACAGGGGGGGCTACGAGCAGTACTTC. V is TRBV29-1 and J is TRBJ2-7; the match to TRBD1 covers 11 bases. The ends lost 4 bases at V and 3 bases at J; junction bases unmatched: 2. This CDR3 region has 13 residues. The germline V gene has CDR1 SQVTM and CDR2 ANQGSEA.

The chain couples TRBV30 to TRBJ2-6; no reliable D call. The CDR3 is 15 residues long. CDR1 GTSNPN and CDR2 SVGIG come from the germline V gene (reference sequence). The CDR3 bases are TGTACCTCGGGCTGGTCAACCTCTGGGGCCAACGTCCTGACTTTC. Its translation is CTSGWSTSGANVLTF.

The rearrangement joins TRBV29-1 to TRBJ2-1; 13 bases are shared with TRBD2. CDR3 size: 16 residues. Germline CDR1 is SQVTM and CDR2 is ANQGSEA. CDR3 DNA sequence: TGCACGTGTCCCGGGACTAGCGGGATGGACTACAATGAGCAGTTCTTC. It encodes CTCPGTSGMDYNEQFF.

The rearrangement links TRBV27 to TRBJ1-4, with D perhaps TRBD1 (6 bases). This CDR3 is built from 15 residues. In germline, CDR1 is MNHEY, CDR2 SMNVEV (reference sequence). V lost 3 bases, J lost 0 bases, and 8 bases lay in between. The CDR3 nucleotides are TGTGCCAGCAGTTTGTCAGGGGCAACTAATGAAAAACTGTTTTTT. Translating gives CASSLSGATNEKLFF.

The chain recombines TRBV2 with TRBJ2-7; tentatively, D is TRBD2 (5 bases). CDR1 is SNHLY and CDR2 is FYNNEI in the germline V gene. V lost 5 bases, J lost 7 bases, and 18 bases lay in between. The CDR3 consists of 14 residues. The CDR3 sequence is CASSRTRPVVEQYF. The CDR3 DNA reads TGTGCCAGCAGTCGAACTAGACCGGTGGTGGAGCAGTACTTC.

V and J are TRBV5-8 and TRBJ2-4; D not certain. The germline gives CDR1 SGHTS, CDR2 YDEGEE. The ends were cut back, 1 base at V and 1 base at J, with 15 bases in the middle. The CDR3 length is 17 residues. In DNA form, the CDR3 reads TGTGCCAGCAGCTTGCGGGTGTACTCTAGGGCCAAAAACATTCAGTACTTC. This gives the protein CASSLRVYSRAKNIQYF.

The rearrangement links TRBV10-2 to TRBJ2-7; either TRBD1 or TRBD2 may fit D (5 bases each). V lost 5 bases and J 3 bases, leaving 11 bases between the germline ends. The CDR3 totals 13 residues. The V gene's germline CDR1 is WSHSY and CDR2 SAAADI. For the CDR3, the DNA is TGCGCCAGCAGTTTCCCGGGGCGCTACGAGCAGTACTTC. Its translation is CASSFPGRYEQYF.

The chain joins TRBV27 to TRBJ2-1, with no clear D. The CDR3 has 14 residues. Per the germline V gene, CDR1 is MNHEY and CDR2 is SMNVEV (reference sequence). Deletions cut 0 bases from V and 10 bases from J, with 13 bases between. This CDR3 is CASSLSILPGEQFF. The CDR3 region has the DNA TGTGCCAGCAGTTTATCGATTCTCCCTGGCGAGCAGTTCTTC.

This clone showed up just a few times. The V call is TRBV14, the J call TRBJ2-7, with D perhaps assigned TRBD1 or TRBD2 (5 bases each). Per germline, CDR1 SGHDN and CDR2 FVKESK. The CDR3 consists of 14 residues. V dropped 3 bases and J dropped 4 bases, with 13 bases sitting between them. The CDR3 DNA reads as TGTGCCAGCAGCCACAAGGGGACGGGTTACGAGCAGTACTTC. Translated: CASSHKGTGYEQYF. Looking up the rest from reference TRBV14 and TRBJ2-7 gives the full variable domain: EAGVTQFPSHSVIEKGQTVTLRCDPISGHDNLYWYRRVMGKEIKFLLHFVKESKQDESGMPNNRFLAERTGGTYSTLKVQPAELEDSGVYFCASSHKGTGYEQYFGPGTRLTVT.

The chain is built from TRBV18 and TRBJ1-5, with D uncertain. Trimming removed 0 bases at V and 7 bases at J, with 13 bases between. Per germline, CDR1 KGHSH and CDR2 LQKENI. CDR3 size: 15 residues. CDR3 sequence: CASSPPSRVGQPQHF. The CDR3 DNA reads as TGTGCCAGCTCACCACCGTCAAGGGTCGGGCAGCCCCAGCATTTT.

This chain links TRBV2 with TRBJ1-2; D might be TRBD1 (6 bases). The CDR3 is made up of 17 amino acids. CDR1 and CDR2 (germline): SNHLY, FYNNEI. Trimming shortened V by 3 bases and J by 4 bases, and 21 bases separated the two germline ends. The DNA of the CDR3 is TGTGCCAGCAGTGAGCTCAACCAGGGAACAGGGTTCTATGGCTACACCTTC. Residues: CASSELNQGTGFYGYTF.

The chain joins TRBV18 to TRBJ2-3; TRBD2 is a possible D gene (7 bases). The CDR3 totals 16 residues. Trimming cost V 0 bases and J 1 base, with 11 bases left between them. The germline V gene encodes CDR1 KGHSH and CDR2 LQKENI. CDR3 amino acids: CASSPPRGGGTDTQYF. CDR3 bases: TGTGCCAGCTCACCACCGAGGGGGGGCGGCACAGATACGCAGTATTTT.

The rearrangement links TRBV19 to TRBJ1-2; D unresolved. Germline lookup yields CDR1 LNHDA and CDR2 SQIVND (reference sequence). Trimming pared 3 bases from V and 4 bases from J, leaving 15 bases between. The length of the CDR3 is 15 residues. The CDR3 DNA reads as TGTGCCAGTAGTATCTTGGCGGGAAGAACCTATGGCTACACCTTC. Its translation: CASSILAGRTYGYTF.